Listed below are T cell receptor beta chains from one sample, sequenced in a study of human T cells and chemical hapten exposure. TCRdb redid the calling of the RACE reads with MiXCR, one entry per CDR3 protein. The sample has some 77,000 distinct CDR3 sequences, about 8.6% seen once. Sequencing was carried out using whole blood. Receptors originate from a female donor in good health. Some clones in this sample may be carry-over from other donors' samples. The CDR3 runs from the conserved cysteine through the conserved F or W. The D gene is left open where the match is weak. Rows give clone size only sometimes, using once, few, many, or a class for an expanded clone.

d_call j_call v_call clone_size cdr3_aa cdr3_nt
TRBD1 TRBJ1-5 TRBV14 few CASSLSGQGYQPQHF TGTGCCAGCAGCCTATCAGGACAGGGCTATCAGCCCCAGCATTTT
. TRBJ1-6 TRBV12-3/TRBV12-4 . CASGRGYGSPLHF TGTGCCAGCGGGAGGGGGTACGGTTCACCCCTCCACTTT
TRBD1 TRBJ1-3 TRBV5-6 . CASSWTGGNTIYF TGTGCCAGCAGCTGGACAGGAGGAAACACCATATATTTT
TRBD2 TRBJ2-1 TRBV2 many CASSRLAGGYNEQFF TGTGCCAGCAGCAGACTAGCGGGGGGCTACAATGAGCAGTTCTTC
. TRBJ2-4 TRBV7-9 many CASSPGVLFSEGLQYF TGTGCCAGCAGCCCTGGGGTCCTATTCTCCGAGGGCCTTCAGTACTTC
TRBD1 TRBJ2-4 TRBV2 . CASSNINRGPLAKNIQYF TGTGCCAGCAGTAACATCAACAGGGGACCCTTAGCCAAAAACATTCAGTACTTC
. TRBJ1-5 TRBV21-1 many CARHDRGGKCRPQPQHF TGTGCCAGACACGACAGGGGAGGGAAATGTAGACCTCAGCCCCAGCATTTT
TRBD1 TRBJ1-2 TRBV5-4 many CASSFPATGVGTADGYTF TGTGCCAGCAGCTTCCCAGCGACAGGGGTGGGAACTGCGGATGGCTACACCTTC
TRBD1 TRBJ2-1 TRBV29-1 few CSAGDRDSEQFF TGCAGCGCTGGGGACAGGGATTCCGAGCAGTTCTTC
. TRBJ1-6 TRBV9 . CASSVEGGFLDNSPLHF TGTGCCAGCAGCGTAGAAGGAGGGTTCTTGGATAATTCACCCCTCCACTTT
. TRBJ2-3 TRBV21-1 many CASSKPQGRSTQYF TGTGCCAGCAGCAAACCACAGGGGAGGAGTACGCAGTATTTT
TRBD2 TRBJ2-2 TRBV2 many CASREGPGELFF TGTGCCAGCCGGGAGGGGCCCGGGGAGCTGTTTTTT
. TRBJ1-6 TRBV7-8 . CASSSGRLSPLHF TGTGCCAGCAGCTCCGGACGGCTTTCACCCCTCCACTTT
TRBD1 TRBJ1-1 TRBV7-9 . CARQDRKGTEAFF TGTGCCCGTCAGGACAGGAAAGGGACTGAAGCTTTCTTT
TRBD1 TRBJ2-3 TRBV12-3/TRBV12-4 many CASKRGHGTDTQYF TGTGCCAGCAAGAGGGGGCACGGCACAGATACGCAGTATTTT
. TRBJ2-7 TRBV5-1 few CASSFLDPSYEQYF TGCGCCAGCAGCTTTCTTGACCCCTCCTACGAGCAGTACTTC
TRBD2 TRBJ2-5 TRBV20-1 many CSASTASGTKLPRETQYF TGCAGTGCTAGTACGGCTAGCGGTACAAAACTGCCAAGAGAGACCCAGTACTTC
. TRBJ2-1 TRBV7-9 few CASSTSRALSSYEQFF TGTGCCAGCAGCACCTCTAGGGCGTTGTCCTCATACGAGCAGTTCTTC
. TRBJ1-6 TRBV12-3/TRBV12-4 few CASSFQGISNSPLHF TGTGCCAGCAGTTTCCAGGGTATCAGTAATTCACCCCTCCACTTT
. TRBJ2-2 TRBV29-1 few CSVMMNTGELFF TGCAGCGTAATGATGAACACCGGGGAGCTGTTTTTT
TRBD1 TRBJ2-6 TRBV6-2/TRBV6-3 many CASSFPLGQGWLSGANVLTF TGTGCCAGCAGTTTTCCCCTGGGACAGGGCTGGCTGTCTGGGGCCAACGTCCTGACTTTC
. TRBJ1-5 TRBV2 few CASQRDRDQPQHF TGTGCCAGTCAAAGGGACCGCGATCAGCCCCAGCATTTT
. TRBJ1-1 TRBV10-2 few CASKDGLKAFF TGCGCCAGCAAGGATGGGCTAAAAGCTTTCTTT
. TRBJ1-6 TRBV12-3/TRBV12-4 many CASTAVYNSPLHF TGTGCCAGCACGGCAGTCTATAATTCACCCCTCCACTTT
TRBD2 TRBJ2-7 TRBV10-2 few CASRTSGGAEYEQYF TGCGCCAGCAGAACTAGCGGGGGGGCCGAGTACGAGCAGTACTTC
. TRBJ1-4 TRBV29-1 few CSGYRTGEKLFF TGCAGCGGTTACCGGACGGGAGAAAAACTGTTTTTT
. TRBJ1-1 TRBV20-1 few CSARGHAEAFF TGCAGTGCTAGAGGACACGCTGAAGCTTTCTTT
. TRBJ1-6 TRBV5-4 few CASSLRNSPLHF TGTGCCAGCAGCCTCAGGAATTCACCCCTCCACTTT
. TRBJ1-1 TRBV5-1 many CASSFSVPNTEAFF TGCGCCAGCAGCTTCTCAGTGCCGAACACTGAAGCTTTCTTT
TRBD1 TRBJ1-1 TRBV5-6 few CASSLALGQYNTEAFF TGTGCCAGCAGCTTGGCCCTGGGACAGTATAACACTGAAGCTTTCTTT
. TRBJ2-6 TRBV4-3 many CASSPDGQSGANVLTF TGCGCCAGCAGCCCTGACGGCCAATCTGGGGCCAACGTCCTGACTTTC
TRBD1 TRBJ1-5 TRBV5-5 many CASSSGTGSNQPQHF TGTGCCAGCAGCTCCGGGACAGGTAGCAATCAGCCCCAGCATTTT
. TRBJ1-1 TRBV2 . CASSGLWGTEAFF TGTGCCAGCAGTGGTCTATGGGGGACTGAAGCTTTCTTT
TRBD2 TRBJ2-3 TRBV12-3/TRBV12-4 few CASTLAGVTDTQYF TGTGCCAGCACGCTAGCGGGGGTAACAGATACGCAGTATTTT
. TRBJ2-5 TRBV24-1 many CATRDSRQETQYF TGTGCCACCAGGGACAGTCGGCAAGAGACCCAGTACTTC
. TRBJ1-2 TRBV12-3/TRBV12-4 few CASSLGFWGGYTF TGTGCCAGCAGTTTAGGTTTTTGGGGGGGCTACACCTTC
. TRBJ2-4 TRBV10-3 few CAISDPSALAKNIQYF TGTGCCATCAGTGATCCTTCAGCCTTAGCCAAAAACATTCAGTACTTC
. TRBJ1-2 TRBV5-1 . CASSLKAQGGSGYTF TGCGCCAGCAGCTTGAAGGCACAGGGTGGGAGCGGCTACACCTTC
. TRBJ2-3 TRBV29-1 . CSVEVGSGGDTQYF TGCAGCGTTGAAGTCGGTAGCGGTGGAGATACGCAGTATTTT
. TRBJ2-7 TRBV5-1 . CASRPGTGYEQYF TGCGCCAGCAGACCTGGGACTGGCTACGAGCAGTACTTC
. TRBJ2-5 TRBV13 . CASSPGQGVSPETQYF TGTGCCAGCAGCCCAGGCCAGGGAGTAAGTCCTGAGACCCAGTACTTC
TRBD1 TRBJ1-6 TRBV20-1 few CSARQGARSPLHF TGCAGTGCGAGACAGGGGGCACGTTCACCCCTCCACTTT
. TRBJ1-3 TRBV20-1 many CSASWGVQNTIYF TGCAGTGCTAGTTGGGGAGTTCAAAACACCATATATTTT
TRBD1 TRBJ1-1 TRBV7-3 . CASSSDRWNTEAFF TGTGCCAGCAGCTCGGACAGGTGGAACACTGAAGCTTTCTTT
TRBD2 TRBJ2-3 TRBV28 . CASSLFLAGGPTDTQYF TGTGCCAGCAGTTTATTCCTAGCGGGGGGGCCCACAGATACGCAGTATTTT
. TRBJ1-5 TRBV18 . CASSHGLGGQPQHF TGTGCCAGCTCACACGGGCTGGGTGGTCAGCCCCAGCATTTT
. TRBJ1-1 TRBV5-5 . CASSLVGENTEAFF TGTGCCAGCAGCTTGGTTGGGGAGAACACTGAAGCTTTCTTT
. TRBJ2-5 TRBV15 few CATSSLLETQYF TGTGCCACCAGCAGTCTGCTAGAGACCCAGTACTTC
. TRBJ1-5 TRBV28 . CASSLSVGRFQPQHF TGTGCCAGCAGTTTGTCGGTGGGAAGATTTCAGCCCCAGCATTTT
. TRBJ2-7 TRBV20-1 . CSARDQNSYEQYF TGCAGTGCTAGAGATCAGAATTCCTACGAGCAGTACTTC
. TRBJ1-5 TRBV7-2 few CASSLRALGQPQHF TGTGCCAGCAGCTTAAGGGCGTTGGGGCAGCCCCAGCATTTT
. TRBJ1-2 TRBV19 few CASSTLDGYTF TGTGCCAGTAGCACTCTAGATGGCTACACCTTC